A selection of T cell receptor beta chains follows, all from one sample in a study of early T cells in non-severe SARS-CoV-2 infection. Using its own MiXCR run on the 5' RACE reads, TCRdb lists one record per CDR3 protein. The sample consists of approximately 97,000 distinct CDR3 sequences, about 12% of them appearing once. Sequencing was performed on whole blood. These receptors were collected from an adult who was a healthcare worker with PCR-confirmed SARS-CoV-2 infection or an uninfected control (not recorded which). The CDR3 runs from the conserved cysteine through the conserved F or W. D genes are given only for firm matches. Clone size is given for some rows only: seen once, a few or many times, or a class if the clone is expanded.

v_call	clone_size	j_call	d_call	cdr3_aa	cdr3_nt
TRBV18	many	TRBJ1-2	-	CASSPEWGGWVF	TGTGCCAGCTCACCGGAGTGGGGAGGCTGGGTCTTC
TRBV7-9	many	TRBJ1-5	-	CASSHSNQPQHF	TGTGCCAGCAGCCATAGCAATCAGCCCCAGCATTTT
TRBV6-1	few	TRBJ1-4	-	CASRTTGPEKLFF	TGTGCCAGCAGGACCACGGGGCCTGAAAAACTGTTTTTT
TRBV14	-	TRBJ1-1	-	CASSQVGGFTEAFF	TGTGCCAGCAGCCAAGTCGGGGGATTCACTGAAGCTTTCTTT
TRBV29-1	-	TRBJ2-7	TRBD1	CSAGQGARGQYF	TGCAGCGCCGGGCAGGGGGCTCGAGGGCAGTACTTC
TRBV12-3/TRBV12-4	few	TRBJ2-2	TRBD2	CASRPNPGLAGGNTGELFF	TGTGCCAGCAGACCTAACCCGGGACTAGCGGGAGGCAACACCGGGGAGCTGTTTTTT
TRBV21-1	-	TRBJ2-7	-	CASSNRDGAYEQYF	TGTGCCAGCAGCAACCGGGACGGAGCCTACGAGCAGTACTTC
TRBV20-1	many	TRBJ2-1	TRBD2	CSAGLAGVNNEQFF	TGCAGTGCTGGACTAGCGGGAGTGAACAATGAGCAGTTCTTC
TRBV20-1	few	TRBJ2-1	TRBD2	CSAGGSSYEQFF	TGCAGTGCAGGCGGGAGTAGTTATGAGCAGTTCTTC
TRBV5-6	many	TRBJ2-1	TRBD2	CASSHGTSGIREQFF	TGTGCCAGCAGCCACGGGACTAGCGGGATCCGTGAGCAGTTCTTC
TRBV20-1	-	TRBJ1-2	TRBD1	CSASGGSYGYTF	TGCAGTGCTTCAGGGGGAAGCTATGGCTACACCTTC
TRBV19	-	TRBJ2-6	-	CASSRDFPSGANVLTF	TGTGCCAGTAGCAGGGACTTCCCATCTGGGGCCAACGTCCTGACTTTC
TRBV2	many	TRBJ2-2	-	CASLPDNGNTGELFF	TGTGCCAGCCTCCCGGATAACGGGAACACCGGGGAGCTGTTTTTT
TRBV10-3	-	TRBJ2-3	-	CAISEPSSKTQYF	TGTGCCATCAGTGAGCCTAGCTCAAAAACGCAGTATTTT
TRBV7-9	few	TRBJ1-1	-	CASSLRRKGMNTEAFF	TGTGCCAGCAGCCTAAGGAGAAAGGGGATGAACACTGAAGCTTTCTTT
TRBV21-1	few	TRBJ2-1	-	CASSSTQGLYNEQFF	TGTGCCAGCAGCTCTACCCAGGGATTATACAATGAGCAGTTCTTC
TRBV11-2	-	TRBJ1-2	-	CASSLEPGPAVYTF	TGTGCCAGCAGCTTAGAACCGGGGCCGGCCGTCTACACCTTC
TRBV20-1	-	TRBJ2-5	-	CSADLTSNTETQYF	TGCAGCGCCGACCTGACTAGTAATACGGAGACCCAGTACTTC
TRBV3-1	many	TRBJ2-7	-	CASSQDLGWEQYF	TGTGCCAGCAGCCAAGATCTAGGGTGGGAGCAGTACTTC
TRBV12-3/TRBV12-4	many	TRBJ2-3	-	CASSFKGVSQYF	TGTGCCAGCAGTTTCAAGGGAGTTTCGCAGTATTTT
TRBV6-2/TRBV6-3	-	TRBJ2-2	-	CASSYVGSGFTGELFF	TGTGCCAGCAGTTACGTCGGGTCCGGCTTCACCGGGGAGCTGTTTTTT
TRBV28	many	TRBJ1-2	TRBD1	CASSPQGAYGYTF	TGTGCCAGCAGTCCACAGGGGGCCTATGGCTACACCTTC
TRBV5-6	few	TRBJ1-4	-	CASGSLGTPDFEKLFF	TGTGCATCCGGCTCCCTTGGGACACCTGACTTTGAAAAACTGTTTTTT
TRBV28	-	TRBJ2-7	-	CASSSPTDYEQYF	TGTGCCAGCAGTTCCCCGACCGACTACGAGCAGTACTTC
TRBV27	-	TRBJ1-2	TRBD1	CASSSQGDLYGYTF	TGTGCCAGCAGTTCCCAGGGGGACCTCTATGGCTACACCTTC
TRBV10-1	-	TRBJ2-7	TRBD1	CTSSRDRTYEQYF	TGCACCAGCAGCCGGGACAGGACCTACGAGCAGTACTTC
TRBV29-1	-	TRBJ1-2	-	CSVDSDYGYTF	TGCAGCGTTGATTCTGACTATGGCTACACCTTC
TRBV20-1	-	TRBJ2-7	-	CSARSGLPIYEQYF	TGCAGTGCTAGGTCAGGACTCCCTATCTACGAGCAGTACTTC
TRBV4-1	-	TRBJ2-7	-	CASSQEYGLVGYEQYF	TGCGCCAGCAGCCAAGAATACGGGCTAGTTGGCTACGAGCAGTACTTC
TRBV7-2	many	TRBJ2-1	TRBD2	CASSLLAGANEQFF	TGTGCCAGCAGCTTACTAGCGGGAGCCAATGAGCAGTTCTTC
TRBV6-6	many	TRBJ2-7	TRBD2	CASSSGTTGGRSYEQYF	TGTGCCAGCAGTTCGGGGACCACTGGCGGGAGAAGCTACGAGCAGTACTTC
TRBV21-1	many	TRBJ1-3	-	CASSMAVSGNTIYF	TGTGCCAGCAGCATGGCAGTCTCTGGAAACACCATATATTTT
TRBV4-1	-	TRBJ2-5	TRBD2	CASSQRTSGKETQYF	TGCGCCAGCAGCCAGCGGACTAGCGGGAAAGAGACCCAGTACTTC
TRBV7-9	-	TRBJ2-7	-	CASSARSGIGYEQYF	TGTGCCAGCAGCGCCCGGAGCGGCATTGGCTACGAGCAGTACTTC
TRBV7-2	few	TRBJ1-6	TRBD1	CASSSDRGPPLHF	TGTGCCAGCAGCTCTGACAGGGGGCCACCCCTCCACTTT
TRBV9	-	TRBJ2-7	-	CASSAYPGGRNYEQYF	TGTGCCAGCAGCGCTTATCCGGGTGGCAGAAACTACGAGCAGTACTTC
TRBV5-1	few	TRBJ2-1	-	CASSLSVRDPHEQFF	TGCGCCAGCAGCTTGAGTGTTAGGGACCCCCATGAGCAGTTCTTC
TRBV19	-	TRBJ2-4	TRBD2	CASSTGTSGSKNIQYF	TGTGCCAGTAGTACTGGGACTAGCGGAAGCAAAAACATTCAGTACTTC
TRBV20-1	-	TRBJ1-4	-	CSARDLWGEDEKLFF	TGCAGTGCTAGAGATCTTTGGGGGGAAGATGAAAAACTGTTTTTT
TRBV28	few	TRBJ2-7	-	CASSSSPQVYEQYF	TGTGCCAGCAGTTCCTCCCCTCAGGTCTACGAGCAGTACTTC
TRBV11-2	few	TRBJ2-1	-	CASSPPRIGGHEQFF	TGTGCCAGCAGCCCCCCCCGGATAGGGGGACATGAGCAGTTCTTC
TRBV6-2/TRBV6-3	many	TRBJ2-3	-	CASSYASGTDTQYF	TGTGCCAGCAGTTACGCTAGCGGCACAGATACGCAGTATTTT
TRBV7-9	few	TRBJ2-3	TRBD2	CASSADSGRADTQYF	TGTGCCAGCAGCGCGGATAGCGGGAGGGCCGATACGCAGTATTTT
TRBV20-1	-	TRBJ1-1	-	CSAFNRVGTEAFF	TGCAGTGCTTTCAACAGGGTTGGGACTGAAGCTTTCTTT
TRBV12-3/TRBV12-4	-	TRBJ2-7	-	CASSAGGTSAYEQYF	TGTGCCAGCAGTGCCGGGGGGACAAGCGCCTACGAGCAGTACTTC
TRBV12-3/TRBV12-4	many	TRBJ2-7	-	CASRTELYEQYF	TGTGCCAGCAGGACAGAGCTCTACGAGCAGTACTTC
TRBV13	many	TRBJ2-3	TRBD2	CASSERTSGRGTDTQYF	TGTGCCAGCAGCGAAAGGACTAGCGGGAGAGGCACAGATACGCAGTATTTT
TRBV29-1	few	TRBJ1-1	TRBD1	CSGGGDRASSEAFF	TGCAGTGGCGGGGGAGACAGGGCTAGCTCTGAAGCTTTCTTT
TRBV28	few	TRBJ2-6	-	CASSLRNSGANVLTF	TGTGCCAGCAGTTTAAGAAACTCTGGGGCCAACGTCCTGACTTTC
TRBV7-2	-	TRBJ2-5	-	CASSPQVRSETQYF	TGTGCCAGCAGCCCCCAGGTCCGTTCAGAGACCCAGTACTTC
TRBV29-1	many	TRBJ2-7	TRBD1	CSVGETGVKQYF	TGCAGCGTTGGGGAGACAGGGGTGAAGCAGTACTTC
TRBV7-6	-	TRBJ2-3	-	CASSSLDYTDTQYF	TGTGCCAGCAGCTCCCTGGACTACACAGATACGCAGTATTTT
TRBV29-1	few	TRBJ2-1	-	CSVFYRAESYNEQFF	TGCAGCGTGTTCTACAGGGCGGAGTCCTACAATGAGCAGTTCTTC
TRBV7-9	-	TRBJ2-7	-	CASSFTSGTIYEQYF	TGTGCCAGCAGTTTTACTTCCGGTACCATCTACGAGCAGTACTTC
TRBV4-2	many	TRBJ2-7	-	CASSQDRGRFYEQYF	TGTGCCAGCAGCCAAGATCGGGGCCGATTCTACGAGCAGTACTTC
TRBV6-5	many	TRBJ1-3	TRBD1	CASSSGTALFSGNTIYF	TGTGCCAGCAGTTCTGGGACAGCCCTCTTCTCTGGAAACACCATATATTTT
TRBV20-1	many	TRBJ2-1	TRBD2	CSARPPGLAGNEQFF	TGCAGTGCGCGTCCGCCGGGACTAGCGGGAAATGAGCAGTTCTTC
TRBV5-4	few	TRBJ2-3	-	CASSFGLVSTDTQYF	TGTGCCAGCAGCTTCGGGCTTGTCAGCACAGATACGCAGTATTTT